This entry lists 30 T cell receptor beta chains sequenced from one sample in a study of blood T cell repertoires in COVID-19. Libraries were prepared by immunoSEQ multiplex PCR; TCRdb keeps only in-frame clonotypes and omits some of them. Of approximately 40,000 clones listed, about nine tenths are singletons. Material: peripheral blood. These receptors originate from a woman aged 80 or over in a cohort sampled during active or convalescent COVID-19.

This clone appeared a few times. The chain joins TRBV28 to TRBJ1-5; unclear D gene. Looked up from germline, CDR1 is MDHEN and CDR2 is SYDVKM. V lost 10 bases to trimming and J lost 9 bases, with 19 bases between them. The CDR3 is 13 residues long. CDR3 nucleotides: TGTGCCACCCGGTGGAGGGAGGAAGCGCCCCAGCATTTT. Its translation: CATRWREEAPQHF.

The chain has TRBV7-2 and TRBJ2-7; TRBD2 matches 8 bases. The V gene's germline CDR1 is SGHTA and CDR2 FQGNSA. CDR3 length: 14 amino acids. V lost 3 bases to trimming and J lost 5 bases; unmatched junction nucleotides: 6. The CDR3 protein is CASSLAGGGNEQYF. CDR3 in DNA: TGTGCCAGCAGCTTGGCGGGAGGAGGCAACGAGCAGTACTTC.

The chain has TRBV7-2 and TRBJ2-5, with 9 bases lining up with TRBD1. CDR1 is SGHTA and CDR2 is FQGNSA in the germline V gene. This CDR3 is built from 17 residues. V shed 3 bases, J shed 0 bases, and the junction held 8 bases outside the gene matches. The CDR3 protein is CASSLGGTGPHQETQYF. DNA of the CDR3: TGTGCCAGCAGCTTGGGGGGGACAGGGCCACACCAAGAGACCCAGTACTTC.

The chain uses TRBV5-4 and TRBJ2-7; TRBD1 is a possible D gene (5 bases). The CDR3 totals 13 residues. The germline CDR1 and CDR2 sequences are SGHNT and YYREEE (reference sequence). With 0 bases removed from V and 4 bases from J, the gap between germline ends came to 8 bases. CDR3 DNA sequence: TGTGCCAGCAGCTTGGTAGCAGGGTACGAGCAGTACTTC. Protein product: CASSLVAGYEQYF.

The V and J genes are TRBV5-1 and TRBJ2-3; D unresolved. Germline assignment: CDR1 SGHRS and CDR2 YFSETQ. This CDR3 region has 14 residues. Trimming shortened V by 3 bases and J by 0 bases, and 8 bases separated the two germline ends. This chain's CDR3 is CASSSRISTDTQYF. The CDR3 region has the DNA TGCGCCAGCAGCTCCAGGATCAGCACAGATACGCAGTATTTT.

V usage is TRBV18 and J usage is TRBJ2-1; 9 bases agree with TRBD1. Losses at the gene ends were 3 bases for V and 4 bases for J; bases not matched to a gene: 7. In germline, CDR1 is KGHSH, CDR2 LQKENI. This CDR3 comprises 16 residues. The CDR3 is CASSPLPGQGYNEQFF. The CDR3 DNA follows: TGTGCCAGCTCACCGCTACCGGGACAGGGATACAATGAGCAGTTCTTC.

The V call is TRBV5-5, the J call TRBJ1-2, with D perhaps matching TRBD1 (6 bases). Per the germline V gene, CDR1 is SGHKS and CDR2 is YYEKEE (reference sequence). CDR3 length: 13 residues. V gave up 3 bases and J gave up 10 bases, with 16 bases separating them. DNA for the CDR3: TGTGCCAGCAGCTGGGACCACAGGGTACTCTACACCTTC. It yields the protein CASSWDHRVLYTF.

This chain connects TRBV4-3 to TRBJ2-4; a weak D match, TRBD1 (5 bases). Trimming took 1 base from V and 8 from J, leaving 12 bases between them. Germline CDR1 and CDR2: LGHNA and YSLEER. The CDR3 runs to 14 residues. CDR3 sequence: CASSQVKGLDIQYF. The CDR3 bases are TGCGCCAGCAGCCAAGTTAAGGGGCTGGACATTCAGTACTTC.

V usage is TRBV29-1 and J usage is TRBJ1-1; 7 bases agree with TRBD1. The length of the CDR3 is 12 residues. J lost 0 bases, V lost 7 bases, and 2 bases had no gene match. CDR1 and CDR2 from the germline V gene are SQVTM and ANQGSEA. The CDR3 sequence is CSADRVNTEAFF. The CDR3, as DNA: TGCAGCGCAGACAGGGTGAACACTGAAGCTTTCTTT.

This rearrangement joins TRBV9 to TRBJ2-1; TRBD2 aligns across 10 bases. Trimming at V came to 0 bases and at J to 7 bases, leaving 7 bases not matched to a gene. Germline V gene lookup returns CDR1 SGDLS and CDR2 YYNGEE. The CDR3 has 16 amino acids. In DNA form, the CDR3 reads TGTGCCAGCAGCGTAGGTCCGACTAGCGGGCAAAATGAGCAGTTCTTC. Translation gives CASSVGPTSGQNEQFF.

The chain joins TRBV6-5 to TRBJ2-3; D gene uncertain. Trimming pared 6 bases from V and 0 bases from J, leaving 10 bases between. Germline loops: CDR1 MNHEY, CDR2 SVGAGI. The CDR3 is 14 amino acids. The CDR3 here is CASRNTASTDTQYF. In DNA, the CDR3 is TGTGCCAGCAGAAACACAGCAAGCACAGATACGCAGTATTTT.

The chain recombines TRBV10-2 with TRBJ1-6, with a weak D call TRBD1 (5 bases). Germline values: CDR1 WSHSY, CDR2 SAAADI. CDR3 length: 14 amino acids. V was shortened by 3 bases and J by 9 bases, with 12 bases between the two germline ends. CDR3: CASSDLPTGSPLHF. In DNA form, the CDR3 reads TGCGCCAGCAGTGACCTTCCCACAGGTTCACCCCTCCACTTT.

The J gene is TRBJ2-1, the V gene TRBV7-9; the match to TRBD2 covers 9 bases. The CDR3 totals 18 residues. CDR1 is SEHNR and CDR2 is FQNEAQ in the germline V gene (reference sequence). V shed 4 bases and J 0 bases; nucleotides not matched to a gene: 10. The CDR3 loop is CASSSEVGRGGSYNEQFF. The CDR3, as DNA: TGTGCCAGCAGCTCCGAGGTAGGGCGGGGGGGCTCCTACAATGAGCAGTTCTTC.

The V and J genes are TRBV5-5 and TRBJ1-1; D is possibly TRBD1 (6 bases). CDR1 and CDR2 (germline): SGHKS, YYEKEE (reference sequence). V was pared by 5 bases and J by 3 bases, with 17 bases between. The CDR3 has 15 residues. The DNA for the CDR3 is TGTGCCAGCAGAACCGCCGACAGGTTCTACACTGAAGCTTTCTTT. As protein: CASRTADRFYTEAFF.

This rearrangement joins TRBV5-1 to TRBJ2-5; 7 bases are a match to TRBD2. Germline values: CDR1 SGHRS, CDR2 YFSETQ. The CDR3 totals 15 residues. V gave up 5 bases and J gave up 4 bases; unmatched junction bases: 11. CDR3 sequence (DNA): TGCGCCAGCAGTTCCGCGGGGGTTACCATAGAGACCCAGTACTTC. It specifies CASSSAGVTIETQYF.

The chain recombines TRBV19 with TRBJ1-5; TRBD1 matches 8 bases. This CDR3 contains 18 residues. From germline, CDR1 is LNHDA and CDR2 SQIVND (reference sequence). V was pared by 3 bases and J by 2 bases, with 12 bases of the junction left unmatched. The DNA for the CDR3 is TGTGCCAGTAGTATCGGGGGACAGGCGGGGCGCGGCAATCAGCCCCAGCATTTT. It is translated as CASSIGGQAGRGNQPQHF.

The V gene is TRBV4-2, the J gene TRBJ1-4; D gene uncertain. Trimming took 4 bases from V and 8 from J, leaving 20 bases between them. The germline V gene encodes CDR1 LGHNA and CDR2 YNFKEQ. The CDR3 is 16 residues long. The CDR3 DNA sequence: TGTGCCAGCAGCCCAGACCTGACAAGGACGGGAGAAAAACTGTTTTTT. Translation gives CASSPDLTRTGEKLFF.

This chain connects TRBV5-1 to TRBJ1-1, with 7 bases aligning to TRBD1. CDR1 and CDR2 (germline): SGHRS, YFSETQ. This CDR3 comprises 16 residues. The trim removed 1 base at V and 0 bases at J, leaving 6 bases unmatched. This CDR3 reads CASSLHQGQMNTEAFF. CDR3 coding DNA: TGCGCCAGCAGCTTGCACCAGGGACAGATGAACACTGAAGCTTTCTTT.

V and J are TRBV19 and TRBJ2-1; tentatively, D is TRBD2 (5 bases). The germline CDR1 and CDR2 sequences are LNHDA and SQIVND (reference sequence). The V and J ends lost 7 bases and 1 base respectively, with 8 bases between them. CDR3 size: 13 residues. DNA of the CDR3: TGTGCCAGTACCCCGGGGTCCTACAATGAGCAGTTCTTC. Residues: CASTPGSYNEQFF.

The chain uses TRBV7-9 and TRBJ2-7; 14 nucleotides agree with TRBD2. The V segment lost 3 bases and the J segment 6 bases; nucleotides outside the gene matches: 16. Per the germline V gene, CDR1 is SEHNR and CDR2 is FQNEAQ (reference sequence). CDR3 length: 19 residues. In DNA, the CDR3 is TGTGCCAGCAGCTTCTCCGGGACTAGCGGGAGTATAGGGTCGCGCGAGCAGTACTTC. Its translation is CASSFSGTSGSIGSREQYF.

The chain recombines TRBV5-1 with TRBJ2-3, with 11 bases identical to TRBD2. V dropped 4 bases and J dropped 2; count of bases not matched to a gene: 6. This CDR3 comprises 16 residues. The germline gives CDR1 SGHRS, CDR2 YFSETQ. The CDR3 protein is CASSLRLAGSTDTQYF. The CDR3 nucleotides are TGCGCCAGCAGCCTCCGACTAGCGGGGTCCACAGATACGCAGTATTTT.

The chain joins TRBV27 to TRBJ2-3, with TRBD2 as a possible D gene (6 bases). This CDR3 comprises 14 residues. Germline loops: CDR1 MNHEY, CDR2 SMNVEV (reference sequence). Trimming pared 6 bases from V and 7 bases from J, leaving 17 bases between. The CDR3 region is CASRPTSSRNTQYF. The CDR3 DNA is TGTGCCAGCAGGCCTACTAGCAGTAGGAATACGCAGTATTTT.

The chain carries TRBV6-5 and TRBJ2-5; TRBD2 is a possible D gene (6 bases). Trimming left V 6 bases short and J 2 bases short, with 16 bases between. CDR3 size: 15 residues. Germline V lookup: CDR1 MNHEY, CDR2 SVGAGI. CDR3 sequence: CASSINGLAQETQYF. In DNA, the CDR3 is TGTGCCAGCAGCATTAATGGGCTAGCGCAAGAGACCCAGTACTTC.

The chain combines TRBV28 with TRBJ2-3; 8 bases map to TRBD1. The CDR3 has 14 residues. From germline, CDR1 is MDHEN and CDR2 SYDVKM. V lost 3 bases, J lost 3 bases, and 2 bases stayed unmatched. CDR3 bases: TGTGCCAGCAGTTTGGGACAGGAAACAGATACGCAGTATTTT. It encodes CASSLGQETDTQYF.

V is TRBV2 and J is TRBJ1-2, with TRBD1 identical over 7 bases. The CDR3 length is 14 residues. Germline lookup yields CDR1 SNHLY and CDR2 FYNNEI. V lost 6 bases, J lost 4 bases, and 8 bases stayed unmatched. The CDR3 DNA reads as TGTGCCAGCAGCCAAACAGGGGTAATCTATGGCTACACCTTC. Protein: CASSQTGVIYGYTF.

The sample holds a few counts of this clone. The J gene is TRBJ1-2, the V gene TRBV9; TRBD1 is a possible D gene (5 bases). There are 12 residues in the CDR3. CDR1 and CDR2 (germline): SGDLS, YYNGEE. V lost 3 bases to trimming and J lost 6 bases, with 9 bases between them. The CDR3 spells CASSARGDGYTF. The DNA for the CDR3 is TGTGCCAGCAGCGCGCGGGGGGATGGCTACACCTTC.

V is TRBV6-5 and J is TRBJ1-4; 7 bases align to TRBD1. Germline V gene sequence: CDR1 MNHEY, CDR2 SVGAGI. The CDR3 consists of 16 residues. Unmatched junction bases numbered 13, after V lost 4 bases and J lost 8 bases. The CDR3 sequence: CASSSRTGAIWEKLFF. CDR3 DNA: TGTGCCAGCAGTTCCCGAACAGGGGCTATTTGGGAAAAACTGTTTTTT.

The V gene is TRBV6-6, the J gene TRBJ1-5; the match to TRBD1 covers 9 bases. Trimming at V came to 2 bases and at J to 3 bases, leaving 2 bases not matched to a gene. In germline, CDR1 is MNHNY, CDR2 SVGAGI (reference sequence). The CDR3 is made up of 15 amino acids. The CDR3 nucleotides are TGTGCCAGCAGTTACGGACAGGGGCCCAATCAGCCCCAGCATTTT. Its protein is CASSYGQGPNQPQHF.

The chain couples TRBV6-5 to TRBJ1-2; the D gene is possibly TRBD1 (5 bases). Germline CDR1 reads MNHEY; CDR2 reads SVGAGI. The V gene lost 4 bases and the J gene lost 7 bases, with 19 bases spanning the gap. This CDR3 comprises 15 residues. The CDR3 here is CASSSLFGRDSGYTF. The DNA of the CDR3 is TGTGCCAGCAGTTCGCTCTTCGGGAGGGACTCTGGCTACACCTTC.

This chain joins TRBV6-6 and TRBJ1-2, with a possible D match to TRBD1 (5 bases). Germline V gene sequence: CDR1 MNHNY, CDR2 SVGAGI (reference sequence). This CDR3 comprises 12 residues. V lost 6 bases, J lost 4 bases, and 9 bases lay in between. The CDR3 DNA follows: TGTGCCAGCAGCTTCGACAGCTATGGCTACACCTTC. Its protein product is CASSFDSYGYTF.